This TCR beta chain is from a study of T cell repertoires in cytomegalovirus infection. Study background: CMV epitopes, recently identified HLA-C-restricted and well-studied HLA-B-restricted, were used. CMV infection together with matching HLA type was indicated by public TCR beta signatures.

Germline loops: CDR1 SGHVS, CDR2 FQNEAQ. V was cut by 6 bases and J by 0 bases, with 16 bases left in between. This CDR3 region has 16 residues. This clonotype was seen a handful of times. As yet, its antigen is unknown. TCRdb ran MiXCR on the reads and lists one entry per CDR3 protein. The sample has 450,000 to 650,000 distinct CDR3 sequences; over 35% are singletons. J is TRBJ2-3 and V is TRBV7-8, with D unclear. The origin of this receptor is a human donor in good health (CMV status not recorded). Some clones in this sample may be carry-over from other donors' samples. The input for sequencing was cultured PBMCs, taken from culture after CMV antigen stimulation. The CDR3 nucleotides read TGTGCCAGCAGTCCGCGCGTAGCAGCTAGCACAGATACGCAGTATTTT. It translates to CASSPRVAASTDTQYF.